This passage covers 20 T cell receptor beta chains from one sample sequenced in a study of T cell changes during pregnancy in multiple sclerosis. Produced via immunoSEQ multiplex PCR; TCRdb's table is partial and in-frame only. The table includes approximately 90,000 clones, approximately 92% detected once. Here the sequenced sample was peripheral blood, taken after pregnancy. These receptors all come from a female donor with multiple sclerosis, enrolled in a pregnancy study.

The rearrangement uses TRBV2 and TRBJ1-2; tentatively, D is TRBD1 (5 bases). The CDR3 covers 13 residues. Between the trimmed V and J ends, which lost 4 bases and 1 base, there was a span of 7 bases. Germline V gene lookup returns CDR1 SNHLY and CDR2 FYNNEI. The CDR3 reads CASSVGGNYGYTF. Written as DNA, the CDR3 is TGTGCCAGCAGTGTCGGGGGTAACTATGGCTACACCTTC.

The table lists this clone with a count of one. The chain combines TRBV27 with TRBJ1-2; a weak D match, TRBD1 (5 bases). The CDR3 covers 13 residues. V was pared by 4 bases and J by 2 bases, with 8 bases between. Germline lookup yields CDR1 MNHEY and CDR2 SMNVEV (reference sequence). In DNA form, the CDR3 reads TGTGCCAGCAGTTCCGACAGCAACTATGGCTACACCTTC. Protein sequence: CASSSDSNYGYTF.

As for this clone: Without the conserved terminal phenylalanine or tryptophan, this CDR3 likely stems from a read error. The DNA is left out, because the CDR3 cannot be placed on it with certainty; the CDR3 is given as TCRdb lists it. The gene calls are TRBV7-2 and TRBJ1-1; the table's D call of TRBD1 was not tested on the DNA. Inclusive of both ends, the CDR3 amounts to 13 amino acids. The germline V gene encodes CDR1 SGHTA and CDR2 FQGNSA. This chain's CDR3 is CASSLGSRRGLSL.

V and J are TRBV11-3 and TRBJ1-4; D possibly corresponds to TRBD1 (6 bases). Trimming cost V 3 bases and J 2 bases, with 10 bases left between them. This CDR3 has 15 residues. CDR1 is SGHNT, CDR2 YENEEA, per germline. The CDR3 loop reads CASSFRGGTNEKLFF. As DNA, the CDR3 is TGTGCCAGCAGCTTCCGGGGGGGCACTAATGAAAAACTGTTTTTT.

This chain joins TRBV2 and TRBJ1-2; D is unresolved. Between the trimmed V and J ends, which lost 4 bases and 3 bases, there was a span of 12 bases. CDR1 and CDR2 (germline): SNHLY, FYNNEI. The CDR3 runs to 14 residues. This CDR3 reads CASSAPSEDYGYTF. In DNA, the CDR3 is TGTGCCAGCAGTGCACCCTCGGAGGACTATGGCTACACCTTC.

V usage is TRBV7-8 and J usage is TRBJ2-3; D perhaps matches TRBD1 (5 bases). Germline V gene sequence: CDR1 SGHVS, CDR2 FQNEAQ. The CDR3 has 15 residues. Trimming shortened V by 2 bases and J by 4 bases, and 13 bases separated the two germline ends. The CDR3 protein is CASSLQGQVADTQYF. DNA of the CDR3: TGTGCCAGCAGCTTACAAGGACAAGTCGCAGATACGCAGTATTTT.

The V call is TRBV5-1, the J call TRBJ2-4, with D tentatively TRBD1 (6 bases). The germline V gene encodes CDR1 SGHRS and CDR2 YFSETQ. Trimming stripped 3 bases from V and 1 base from J, with 11 bases between. The CDR3 sequence is 15 residues long. For the CDR3, the DNA is TGCGCCAGCAGCTCCACAGGGTTGGCCAAAAACATTCAGTACTTC. Encoded protein: CASSSTGLAKNIQYF.

V usage is TRBV5-1 and J usage is TRBJ2-3; TRBD2 aligns across 12 bases. This CDR3 has 18 amino acids. Trimming took 4 bases from V and 4 from J; bases not matched to a gene: 13. Germline CDR1 SGHRS, CDR2 YFSETQ. CDR3 nucleotide sequence: TGCGCCAGCAGCCCCCCGACTAGCGGGAGCCCCGGGTCAGATACGCAGTATTTT. It codes for CASSPPTSGSPGSDTQYF.

This chain joins TRBV7-9 and TRBJ2-5, with TRBD1 identical over 9 bases. V dropped 3 bases and J dropped 3; count of bases not matched to a gene: 8. Per the germline V gene, CDR1 is SEHNR and CDR2 is FQNEAQ (reference sequence). CDR3 length: 16 amino acids. Here the CDR3 reads CASSFWDRVNKETQYF. CDR3 bases: TGTGCCAGCAGCTTTTGGGACAGGGTCAACAAAGAGACCCAGTACTTC.

V gene TRBV4-3 combines with J gene TRBJ1-6; D possibly corresponds to TRBD1 (5 bases). CDR1 is LGHNA, CDR2 YSLEER, per germline. The CDR3 contains 17 residues. Trimming took 1 base from V and 8 from J, leaving 18 bases between them. This CDR3 is CASSQVITGGSYSPLHF. The CDR3 nucleotides are TGCGCCAGCAGCCAAGTGATTACGGGGGGATCTTATTCACCCCTCCACTTT.

This rearrangement joins TRBV6-1 to TRBJ1-1, with TRBD1 matching over 7 bases. The CDR3 is 15 residues long. CDR1 and CDR2 from the germline V gene are MNHNS and SASEGT. V shed 7 bases and J 0 bases; nucleotides not matched to a gene: 8. The CDR3 DNA sequence: TGTGCCAGCAAGCGGACAGGAAGCGTGAACACTGAAGCTTTCTTT. Translating it yields CASKRTGSVNTEAFF.

The J gene is TRBJ1-1, the V gene TRBV18; no firm D call. The CDR3 spans 14 residues. Germline V lookup: CDR1 KGHSH, CDR2 LQKENI. The V gene lost 0 bases and the J gene lost 11 bases, with 16 bases spanning the gap. CDR3 bases: TGTGCCAGCTCACCACCTAAGGTTCCGACGGGGGCTTTCTTT. It yields the protein CASSPPKVPTGAFF. The full variable domain, in which reference TRBV18 and TRBJ1-1 provide the parts outside the CDR3, is NAGVMQNPRHLVRRRGQEARLRCSPMKGHSHVYWYRQLPEEGLKFMVYLQKENIIDESGMPKERFSAEFPKEGPSILRIQQVVRGDSAAYFCASSPPKVPTGAFFGQGTRLTVV.

The chain links TRBV21-1 to TRBJ2-7; the table's D call, TRBD1, was not checked against the DNA. TRBV21-1 is listed as a pseudogene. This CDR3 region has 15 residues. This CDR3 reads CASSKGDTLTYEQYF. The CDR3 DNA reads as TGTGCCAGCAGCAAAGGGGACACCCTAACCTACGAGCAGTACTTC.

The gene calls are TRBV27 and TRBJ2-2, with 7 bases matching TRBD1. The CDR3 covers 15 residues. In germline, CDR1 is MNHEY, CDR2 SMNVEV (reference sequence). With 6 bases clipped from V and 3 bases from J, the junction kept 7 bases outside the gene matches. Here the CDR3 reads CASRMGQFDTGELFF. The CDR3 bases are TGTGCCAGCAGGATGGGACAGTTTGACACCGGGGAGCTGTTTTTT.

The V and J genes are TRBV7-2 and TRBJ1-2; 11 nucleotides align to TRBD1. The V gene end was trimmed by 5 bases and the J gene end by 6 bases; junction bases not matched to a gene: 5. This CDR3 has 14 amino acids. CDR1 SGHTA and CDR2 FQGNSA come from the germline V gene. In DNA form, the CDR3 reads TGTGCCAGCAGCCCGGACAGGGGGCTTAATGGCTACACCTTC. Its translation is CASSPDRGLNGYTF.

The rearrangement links TRBV7-9 to TRBJ1-5, with 7 bases matching TRBD1. V lost 5 bases, J lost 1 base, and 2 bases stayed unmatched. Per germline, CDR1 SEHNR and CDR2 FQNEAQ (reference sequence). This CDR3 is 14 amino acids long. The CDR3 spells CASSVQGSNQPQHF. The CDR3, as DNA: TGTGCCAGCAGCGTACAGGGGAGCAATCAGCCCCAGCATTTT.

The rearrangement links TRBV9 to TRBJ2-1; no definite D call. This CDR3 has 15 amino acids. Trimming took off 1 base at V and 0 bases at J, with 8 bases between the two ends. Germline CDR1 is SGDLS and CDR2 is YYNGEE. The DNA of the CDR3 is TGTGCCAGCAGCGTATCGCGGAGCTCCTACAATGAGCAGTTCTTC. Residues: CASSVSRSSYNEQFF.

CDR3: CASSFAGGEGINTGELFF. Written as DNA, the CDR3 is TGTGCCAGCAGCTTCGCCGGAGGGGAGGGTATTAACACCGGGGAGCTGTTTTTT. The J gene is TRBJ2-2, the V gene TRBV11-3; the match to TRBD2 covers 7 bases. Germline assignment: CDR1 SGHNT and CDR2 YENEEA. The CDR3 contains 18 residues. With V trimmed by 3 bases and J by 2 bases, 12 bases remained unmatched.

The chain uses TRBV18 and TRBJ1-3; D gene ambiguous. The CDR3 consists of 14 residues. Between the trimmed V and J ends, which lost 3 bases and 8 bases, there was a span of 14 bases. Germline loops: CDR1 KGHSH, CDR2 LQKENI. CDR3 region: CASSPPTGADTIYF. The CDR3, as DNA: TGTGCCAGCTCACCCCCGACCGGAGCGGACACCATATATTTT.

The chain employs TRBV5-8 and TRBJ2-3; 11 bases align to TRBD1. CDR1 and CDR2 from the germline V gene are SGHTS and YDEGEE. V lost 5 bases to trimming and J lost 5 bases; unmatched junction nucleotides: 7. CDR3 length: 15 residues. CDR3 sequence (DNA): TGTGCCAGCAGGGCCGGACAGGGGGCAGGAGATACGCAGTATTTT. This translates into CASRAGQGAGDTQYF.